The 18 T cell receptor beta chains below come from one sample, sequenced in a study of blood T cell repertoires in COVID-19. Only in-frame clones appear in the TCRdb table, and some are missing; sequencing was by immunoSEQ multiplex PCR. The sample consists of some 30,000 clones, nearly 90% of them appearing once. The sequenced sample was peripheral blood. The receptors here all came from a man aged 60 to 75 with active COVID-19.

This chain links TRBV3-1 (or the pseudogene TRBV3-2) with TRBJ1-2, with D unclear. The germline V and J ends were trimmed by 4 bases and 5 bases, with 8 bases remaining between them. Per the germline V gene, CDR1 is LGHDT and CDR2 is YNNKEL (reference sequence). The CDR3 consists of 12 residues. This CDR3 is CASSLAQYGYTF. CDR3 bases: TGTGCCAGCAGCCTGGCCCAATATGGCTACACCTTC.

The rearrangement links TRBV10-1 to TRBJ1-2; TRBD1 agrees at 12 bases. From germline, CDR1 is WNHNN and CDR2 SYGVQD (reference sequence). The CDR3 is 18 residues long. V shed 6 bases, J shed 4 bases, and the junction held 15 bases outside the gene matches. The CDR3 protein is CASRRRDRGPFEPYGYTF. The CDR3 coding sequence is TGCGCCAGCAGACGCCGGGACAGGGGGCCTTTTGAGCCCTATGGCTACACCTTC.

The rearrangement links TRBV28 to TRBJ1-4, with 7 bases fitting TRBD1. V shed 5 bases, J shed 5 bases, and the junction held 8 bases outside the gene matches. The CDR3 is 15 residues long. The germline gives CDR1 MDHEN, CDR2 SYDVKM. CDR3 sequence: CASSKEQGWNEKLFF. CDR3 bases: TGTGCCAGCAGTAAAGAACAGGGGTGGAATGAAAAACTGTTTTTT.

V gene TRBV7-9 combines with J gene TRBJ1-1, with a tentative D call TRBD1 (5 bases). The CDR3 totals 18 residues. With 0 bases removed from V and 2 bases from J, the gap between germline ends came to 19 bases. Germline V gives CDR1 SEHNR, CDR2 FQNEAQ (reference sequence). CDR3: CASSLAGGGRVVNTEAFF. In DNA form, the CDR3 reads TGTGCCAGCAGCTTAGCGGGGGGTGGAAGGGTAGTTAACACTGAAGCTTTCTTT.

J is TRBJ2-3 and V is TRBV5-1, with 7 nucleotides matching TRBD2. Trimming at V came to 2 bases and at J to 2 bases, leaving 2 bases not matched to a gene. The CDR3 has 14 residues. CDR1 SGHRS and CDR2 YFSETQ come from the germline V gene. The CDR3 sequence is CASSFGGNTDTQYF. The DNA of the CDR3 is TGCGCCAGCAGCTTCGGGGGGAACACAGATACGCAGTATTTT. The full variable domain, in which reference TRBV5-1 and TRBJ2-3 provide the parts outside the CDR3, is KAGVTQTPRYLIKTRGQQVTLSCSPISGHRSVSWYQQTPGQGLQFLFEYFSETQRNKGNFPGRFSGRQFSNSRSEMNVSTLELGDSALYLCASSFGGNTDTQYFGPGTRLTVL.

The chain recombines TRBV5-1 with TRBJ1-3; D not certain. This CDR3 is built from 12 residues. V lost 1 base and J 8 bases, leaving 7 bases between the germline ends. CDR1 and CDR2 from the germline V gene are SGHRS and YFSETQ. Here the CDR3 reads CASSLPGDTIYF. In DNA, the CDR3 is TGCGCCAGCAGCTTGCCCGGGGACACCATATATTTT.

The V and J genes are TRBV5-4 and TRBJ2-4, with D possibly TRBD2 on 7 matching bases. This CDR3 contains 17 residues. Germline-derived CDR1 and CDR2 are SGHNT and YYREEE (reference sequence). The ends were cut back, 4 bases at V and 0 bases at J, with 17 bases in the middle. This CDR3 is CASSPEGGGLAKNIQYF. For the CDR3, the DNA is TGTGCCAGCAGCCCGGAGGGCGGGGGCCTAGCCAAAAACATTCAGTACTTC.

This clone was detected once. The chain couples TRBV11-2 to TRBJ2-1; D possibly corresponds to TRBD2 (6 bases). The CDR3 sequence is 13 residues long. Deletions cut 5 bases from V and 7 bases from J, with 12 bases between. Germline loops: CDR1 SGHAT, CDR2 FQNNGV. This CDR3 is CASSTGLTNEQFF. The DNA for the CDR3 is TGTGCCAGCAGCACGGGACTGACTAATGAGCAGTTCTTC.

This chain connects TRBV11-2 to TRBJ1-1; D remains unclear. V was clipped by 5 bases and J by 6 bases, with 13 bases between them. The CDR3 extends over 13 amino acids. CDR1 SGHAT and CDR2 FQNNGV come from the germline V gene. The CDR3 DNA reads as TGTGCCAGCAGCCCCGATTTGGGCCCTGAAGCTTTCTTT. This sequence encodes CASSPDLGPEAFF. The variable domain in full, with the rest retrieved from reference TRBV11-2 and TRBJ1-1, is EAGVAQSPRYKIIEKRQSVAFWCNPISGHATLYWYQQILGQGPKLLIQFQNNGVVDDSQLPKDRFSAERLKGVDSTLKIQPAKLEDSAVYLCASSPDLGPEAFFGQGTRLTVV.

The V gene is TRBV27, the J gene TRBJ2-1, with 10 bases lining up with TRBD2. The germline V gene has CDR1 MNHEY and CDR2 SMNVEV (reference sequence). The trim removed 5 bases at V and 2 bases at J, leaving 9 bases unmatched. The CDR3 sequence is 17 residues long. CDR3 residues: CASSPHTSGVAYNEQFF. DNA of the CDR3: TGTGCCAGCAGTCCCCATACTAGCGGGGTGGCCTACAATGAGCAGTTCTTC.

A single count supports this clone. The chain combines TRBV24-1 with TRBJ2-3, with no clear D. Germline V lookup: CDR1 KGHDR, CDR2 SFDVKD. Between the trimmed V and J ends, which lost 1 base and 0 bases, there was a span of 10 bases. This CDR3 has 16 amino acids. In DNA, the CDR3 is TGTGCCACCAGTGATTTATCCGCTACTAGCACAGATACGCAGTATTTT. It codes for CATSDLSATSTDTQYF.

As DNA, the CDR3 is TGTGCCAGCAAGACACAGGGGGCTCGAAATGAAAAACTGTTTTTT. Encoded protein: CASKTQGARNEKLFF. This chain joins TRBV6-5 and TRBJ1-4; 9 bases agree with TRBD1. The germline V gene encodes CDR1 MNHEY and CDR2 SVGAGI. The CDR3 is 15 amino acids. V was clipped by 7 bases and J by 5 bases; unmatched bases: 8.

The rearrangement uses TRBV6-5 and TRBJ2-7, with D possibly being TRBD2 (6 bases). The germline V and J ends were trimmed by 8 bases and 0 bases, with 17 bases remaining between them. Germline V gene data show CDR1 as MNHEY and CDR2 as SVGAGI. CDR3 length equals 15 residues. CDR3 nucleotide sequence: TGTGCCAGCGGAGGACGCGGGGTACTCTCCTACGAGCAGTACTTC. It is translated as CASGGRGVLSYEQYF.

This clone was counted a single time. CDR3 coding DNA: TGTGCCAGCAGCCGGACAGGGGGGAATGAGCAGTTCTTC. It encodes CASSRTGGNEQFF. V and J are TRBV5-4 and TRBJ2-1; the match to TRBD1 covers 10 bases. V shed 4 bases, J shed 7 bases, and the junction held 2 bases outside the gene matches. This CDR3 spans 13 amino acids. CDR1 is SGHNT, CDR2 YYREEE, per germline (reference sequence).

CDR3 residues: CASSYRLRGAGELFF. The CDR3 coding sequence is TGTGCCAGCAGCTACCGACTCCGAGGCGCCGGGGAGCTGTTTTTT. The chain carries TRBV7-2 and TRBJ2-2; no clear D gene. Trimming took 4 bases from V and 6 from J, leaving 15 bases between them. The CDR3 contains 15 residues. Looked up from germline, CDR1 is SGHTA and CDR2 is FQGNSA.

This chain links TRBV2 with TRBJ1-3; 7 nucleotides agree with TRBD1. Germline assignment: CDR1 SNHLY and CDR2 FYNNEI. V lost 6 bases to trimming and J lost 4 bases; unmatched junction nucleotides: 6. CDR3 size: 14 residues. DNA of the CDR3: TGTGCCAGCAGCGCGACAGGGATCGGAAACACCATATATTTT. It encodes CASSATGIGNTIYF.

There are a few counts of this clone. V gene TRBV7-2 combines with J gene TRBJ2-1; 7 bases are shared with TRBD1. V lost 2 bases, J lost 4 bases, and 8 bases stayed unmatched. The CDR3 spans 16 residues. The germline V gene encodes CDR1 SGHTA and CDR2 FQGNSA. CDR3 bases: TGTGCCAGCAGCTTAACTATAGGGGGCGCGTACAATGAGCAGTTCTTC. Encoded protein: CASSLTIGGAYNEQFF.

A single count supports this clone. The V and J genes are TRBV25-1 and TRBJ2-7; the D is unclear. Germline CDR1 reads MGHDK; CDR2 reads SYGVNS. This CDR3 has 13 residues. With 2 bases removed from V and 2 bases from J, the gap between germline ends came to 7 bases. The CDR3 loop reads CASSEQVPYEQYF. CDR3 sequence (DNA): TGTGCCAGCAGTGAACAGGTCCCCTACGAGCAGTACTTC.